This T cell receptor (beta chain) comes out of a study of blood T cell repertoires in COVID-19. The repertoire was sequenced with immunoSEQ multiplex PCR; TCRdb's copy has only in-frame clones and lacks some. The sample carries 120,000 to 150,000 clones, around 80% recorded once. The V gene lost 8 bases and the J gene lost 4 bases, with 19 bases spanning the gap. Germline V gene sequence: CDR1 SQVTM, CDR2 ANQGSEA. The CDR3 consists of 14 residues. The sequenced material came from peripheral blood. The J gene is TRBJ2-3, the V gene TRBV29-1, with a tentative D call TRBD2 (5 bases). The origin of this receptor is a man aged 55 to 70 with acute or convalescent COVID-19. The CDR3 DNA reads TGCAGCTCCATGGGGTCTAGCTCCGCAGATACGCAGTATTTT. It codes for CSSMGSSSADTQYF.